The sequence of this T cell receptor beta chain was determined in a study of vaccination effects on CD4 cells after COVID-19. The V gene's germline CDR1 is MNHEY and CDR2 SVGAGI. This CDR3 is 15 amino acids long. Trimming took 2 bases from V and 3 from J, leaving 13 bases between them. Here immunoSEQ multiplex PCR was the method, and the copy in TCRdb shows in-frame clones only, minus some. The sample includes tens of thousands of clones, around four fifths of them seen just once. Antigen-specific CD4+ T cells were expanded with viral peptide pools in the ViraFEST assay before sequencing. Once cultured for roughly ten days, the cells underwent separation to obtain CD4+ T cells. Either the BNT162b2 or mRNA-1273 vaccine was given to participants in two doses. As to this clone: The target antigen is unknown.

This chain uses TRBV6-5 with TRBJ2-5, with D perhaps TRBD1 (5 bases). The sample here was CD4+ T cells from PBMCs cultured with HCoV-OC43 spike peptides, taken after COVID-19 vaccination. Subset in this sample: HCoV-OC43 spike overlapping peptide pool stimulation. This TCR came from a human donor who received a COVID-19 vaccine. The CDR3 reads CASSYDSGIEETQYF. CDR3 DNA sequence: TGTGCCAGCAGTTACGACAGTGGAATTGAAGAGACCCAGTACTTC.